The 8 T cell receptor beta chains given below trace back to one sample, sequenced in a study of shared clonotypes between healthy human individuals (dated by TCRdb to the early 2020s). Libraries were built with the immunoSEQ multiplex PCR assay. The table comes from immuneACCESS by way of TCRdb, which keeps in-frame sequences with V and J called. Part of the clones is missing from these tables; in studies checked, under half for an unresolved V gene and the rest for unknown reasons. The sample table lists some 470,000 clones, around 80% of them with a count of one. 10% to 15% of the sample is in the top ten clones. The sequenced sample was PBMCs. Every receptor here comes from a woman in her thirties or forties in good health. Some clones in this sample may be carry-over from other donors' samples.

The chain carries TRBV30 and TRBJ2-2, with 7 nucleotides matching TRBD1. Per the germline V gene, CDR1 is GTSNPN and CDR2 is SVGIG (reference sequence). V gave up 1 base and J gave up 1 base; unmatched junction bases: 3. The CDR3 spans 15 residues. The CDR3 region has the DNA TGTGCCTGGAGTGAGAGGACAGGGAACACCGGGGAGCTGTTTTTT. Translating it yields CAWSERTGNTGELFF.

The chain carries TRBV19 and TRBJ1-4; D is uncertain. Germline V CDR1 and CDR2: LNHDA, SQIVND (reference sequence). The CDR3 length is 14 residues. V lost 4 bases to trimming and J lost 3 bases, with 9 bases between them. The CDR3 DNA reads TGTGCCAGTAGTAAAGTCGAGCCTAATGAAAAACTGTTTTTT. It translates to CASSKVEPNEKLFF.

V is TRBV27 and J is TRBJ2-3; 9 nucleotides agree with TRBD2. With 5 bases clipped from V and 2 bases from J, the junction kept 5 bases outside the gene matches. The CDR3 is made up of 15 amino acids. Germline V gives CDR1 MNHEY, CDR2 SMNVEV (reference sequence). CDR3 coding DNA: TGTGCCAGCAGTCGTAGCGGGAGTTTCACAGATACGCAGTATTTT. Amino acid sequence: CASSRSGSFTDTQYF.

Details on this clone: This could be a read error, since a much larger clone is one nucleotide away. The V gene is TRBV2, the J gene TRBJ1-4, with 7 bases lining up with TRBD1. CDR3 length equals 15 residues. The V gene's germline CDR1 is SNHLY and CDR2 FYNNEI. Here the CDR3 DNA reads TGTGCCAGCAGTGGGACGACAGGGTACCGGGAAAAACCGTTTTTT. Amino acid sequence: CASSGTTGYREKPFF.

The rearrangement links TRBV2 to TRBJ1-2; D unclear. V dropped 6 bases and J dropped 6 bases, with 8 bases sitting between them. CDR1 SNHLY and CDR2 FYNNEI come from the germline V gene. CDR3 length equals 11 residues. The CDR3 DNA is TGTGCCAGCAGGAGGGTTGATGGCTACACCTTC. Translation: CASRRVDGYTF.

The gene calls are TRBV10-3 and TRBJ2-2; 7 bases map to TRBD2. Germline CDR1 is ENHRY and CDR2 is SYGVKD. The CDR3 runs 17 residues. The trim removed 1 base at V and 5 bases at J, leaving 10 bases unmatched. The CDR3 here is CAISELFLAERTGELFF. DNA for the CDR3: TGTGCCATCAGTGAGTTGTTTCTAGCGGAACGGACCGGGGAGCTGTTTTTT.

V and J are TRBV19 and TRBJ2-3, with a tentative D call TRBD1 (6 bases). This CDR3 is built from 16 residues. V lost 5 bases, J lost 3 bases, and 18 bases lay in between. CDR1 is LNHDA and CDR2 is SQIVND in the germline V gene (reference sequence). The CDR3 region is CASSAAWQGRTDTQYF. CDR3 nucleotides: TGTGCCAGTAGTGCGGCCTGGCAGGGGCGGACAGATACGCAGTATTTT.

The chain couples TRBV28 to TRBJ2-2, with D possibly called TRBD1 or TRBD2 (5 bases each). CDR3 size: 14 residues. CDR1 MDHEN and CDR2 SYDVKM come from the germline V gene. V gave up 10 bases and J gave up 0 bases, with 12 bases separating them. The CDR3 loop reads CATQGTANTGELFF. Here the CDR3 DNA reads TGTGCCACCCAAGGGACCGCGAACACCGGGGAGCTGTTTTTT. Combining the CDR3 with reference TRBV28 and TRBJ2-2 gives the whole variable domain DVKVTQSSRYLVKRTGEKVFLECVQDMDHENMFWYRQDPGLGLRLIYFSYDVKMKEKGDIPEGYSVSREKKERFSLILESASTNQTSMYLCATQGTANTGELFFGEGSRLTVL.